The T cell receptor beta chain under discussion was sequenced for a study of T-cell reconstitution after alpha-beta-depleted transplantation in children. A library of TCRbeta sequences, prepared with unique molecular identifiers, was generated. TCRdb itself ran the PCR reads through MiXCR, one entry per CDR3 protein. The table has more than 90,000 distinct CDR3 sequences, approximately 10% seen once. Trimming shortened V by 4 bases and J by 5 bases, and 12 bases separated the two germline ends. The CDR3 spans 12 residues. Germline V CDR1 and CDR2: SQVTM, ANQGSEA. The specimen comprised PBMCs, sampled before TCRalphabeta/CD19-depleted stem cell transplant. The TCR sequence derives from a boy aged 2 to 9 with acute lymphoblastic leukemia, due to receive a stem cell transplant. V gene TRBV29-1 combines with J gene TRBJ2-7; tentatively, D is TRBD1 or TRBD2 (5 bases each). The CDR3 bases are TGCAGCGTTGTATCGGGGACCCACGAGCAGTACTTC. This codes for CSVVSGTHEQYF.